Listed below are T cell receptor beta chains from one sample, sequenced in a study of blood T cell repertoires in COVID-19. Clones were read by immunoSEQ multiplex PCR, and TCRdb kept only the in-frame ones, dropping some. In the table there are approximately 180,000 clones, 87% of which are singletons. Sequencing was done on a sample of peripheral blood. The receptors originated from a man in his fifties or sixties with active or convalescent COVID-19. Each CDR3 is given with its conserved first and last residue. A D gene is named only where the DNA matches it firmly. Clone sizes are given selectively: once, few, many, or a class where the clone is expanded.

D gene | J gene | V gene | clone size | CDR3 protein | CDR3 DNA
TRBD1 | TRBJ1-2 | TRBV5-6 | NA | CASSYLSTGTGMGYTF | TGTGCCAGCAGCTACCTATCCACTGGGACAGGGATGGGCTACACCTTC
NA | TRBJ1-4 | TRBV10-2 | NA | CASSAGRLNEKLFF | TGCGCCAGCAGCGCCGGGCGACTAAATGAAAAACTGTTTTTT
TRBD1 | TRBJ1-2 | TRBV3-1/TRBV3-2 | NA | CASSHQGARGYTF | TGTGCCAGCAGCCATCAGGGGGCGCGGGGCTACACCTTC
TRBD1 | TRBJ1-3 | TRBV5-4 | NA | CASSPGTGRTGNTIYF | TGTGCCAGCAGCCCCGGGACAGGGAGAACTGGAAACACCATATATTTT
NA | TRBJ1-1 | TRBV21-1 | NA | CASSNGLWILTMNTEAFF | TGTGCCAGCAGCAATGGGCTCTGGATTCTTACGATGAACACTGAAGCTTTCTTT
NA | TRBJ1-1 | TRBV29-1 | once | CSVAWGGDTEAFF | TGCAGCGTTGCGTGGGGGGGCGACACTGAAGCTTTCTTT
NA | TRBJ1-4 | TRBV19 | NA | CASSEGGTNEKLFF | TGTGCCAGTAGTGAAGGCGGAACTAATGAAAAACTGTTTTTT
NA | TRBJ2-7 | TRBV2 | few | CASRRDYEQYF | TGTGCCAGCAGAAGAGACTACGAGCAGTACTTC
TRBD1 | TRBJ2-5 | TRBV2 | NA | CASKGQGGETQYF | TGTGCCAGCAAGGGACAGGGAGGGGAGACCCAGTACTTC
TRBD2 | TRBJ2-3 | TRBV2 | NA | CASSPAGLAADTQYF | TGTGCCAGCAGTCCAGCTGGACTAGCGGCAGATACGCAGTATTTT
TRBD1 | TRBJ2-2 | TRBV14 | NA | CASSPTGGATGELFF | TGTGCCAGCAGCCCAACAGGGGGCGCCACCGGGGAGCTGTTTTTT
NA | TRBJ1-1 | TRBV30 | NA | CAWSWVGWGDTEAFF | TGTGCCTGGAGTTGGGTCGGATGGGGGGACACTGAAGCTTTCTTT
NA | TRBJ2-1 | TRBV2 | NA | CASRVDSSYNEQFF | TGTGCCAGCAGGGTGGACAGTTCCTACAATGAGCAGTTCTTC
TRBD1 | TRBJ2-5 | TRBV5-8 | few | CASIIRTGEETQYF | TGTGCCAGCATAATCCGGACAGGGGAAGAGACCCAGTACTTC
NA | TRBJ1-6 | TRBV5-1 | NA | CASSLEGASGYNSPLHF | TGCGCCAGCAGCTTGGAGGGTGCTTCAGGGTATAATTCACCCCTCCACTTT
NA | TRBJ1-4 | TRBV7-9 | NA | CASSPREGSEKLFF | TGTGCCAGCAGCCCCCGAGAGGGAAGTGAAAAACTGTTTTTT
NA | TRBJ1-4 | TRBV6-5 | NA | CASSYSIAQANEKLFF | TGTGCCAGCAGTTACTCGATAGCGCAGGCTAATGAAAAACTGTTTTTT
NA | TRBJ2-7 | TRBV5-5 | NA | CASILTTGVREQYF | TGTGCCAGCATCCTAACGACGGGGGTACGGGAGCAGTACTTC
NA | TRBJ1-3 | TRBV7-6 | NA | CASSSSTTGNTIYF | TGTGCCAGCAGCTCGTCAACAACGGGAAACACCATATATTTT
TRBD2 | TRBJ2-1 | TRBV7-9 | once | CAGAVLAGNEQFF | TGTGCCGGAGCAGTTTTAGCGGGGAATGAGCAGTTCTTC
TRBD2 | TRBJ2-3 | TRBV27 | NA | CASSLVGGTSTDTQYF | TGTGCCAGCAGTTTGGTGGGGGGGACTAGCACAGATACGCAGTATTTT
NA | TRBJ1-5 | TRBV27 | NA | CASSLSASGLGRPQHF | TGTGCCAGCAGTTTATCGGCGTCAGGGCTGGGAAGACCCCAGCATTTT
NA | TRBJ2-1 | TRBV21-1 | NA | CASSKDSSGGHNEQFF | TGTGCCAGCAGCAAAGATAGCAGCGGGGGACACAATGAGCAGTTCTTC
NA | TRBJ2-7 | TRBV7-9 | NA | CASSLSGKGSYEQYF | TGTGCCAGCAGCTTATCAGGGAAGGGTTCCTACGAGCAGTACTTC
NA | TRBJ2-3 | TRBV7-9 | once | CASSFSRGQASDTQYF | TGTGCCAGCAGTTTTTCTCGGGGTCAGGCCTCAGATACGCAGTATTTT
TRBD1 | TRBJ1-2 | TRBV12-3/TRBV12-4 | NA | CASTPRTGNGYTF | TGTGCCAGCACCCCAAGGACAGGGAATGGCTACACCTTC
TRBD2 | TRBJ2-5 | TRBV5-1 | once | CASSPAGGRETQYF | TGCGCCAGCAGCCCAGCGGGGGGGCGAGAGACCCAGTACTTC
NA | TRBJ1-5 | TRBV19 | NA | CASSIIGGGAGQPQHF | TGTGCCAGTAGTATAATAGGTGGGGGCGCGGGTCAGCCCCAGCATTTT
NA | TRBJ1-2 | TRBV6-5 | NA | CASREASNYGYTF | TGTGCCAGCAGAGAGGCGTCTAACTATGGCTACACCTTC
TRBD2 | TRBJ2-5 | TRBV7-9 | NA | CASSLGLAGGQETQYF | TGTGCCAGCAGCTTAGGACTAGCGGGGGGCCAAGAGACCCAGTACTTC
NA | TRBJ1-6 | TRBV2 | NA | CAARGNYNSPLHF | TGTGCCGCCCGAGGGAACTATAATTCACCCCTCCACTTT
TRBD1 | TRBJ2-6 | TRBV3-1/TRBV3-2 | NA | CASSRSTGRANVLTF | TGTGCCAGCAGCCGCTCGACAGGGAGGGCCAACGTCCTGACTTTC
TRBD2 | TRBJ2-3 | TRBV5-1 | NA | CASSLPRGGQDTQYF | TGCGCCAGCAGCTTACCTCGGGGGGGTCAAGATACGCAGTATTTT
NA | TRBJ2-1 | TRBV5-1 | NA | CASSDKDGSYNEQFF | TGCGCCAGCAGCGACAAAGACGGCTCCTACAATGAGCAGTTCTTC
NA | TRBJ2-5 | TRBV6-1 | NA | CASSENRQGLLVMETQYF | TGTGCCAGCAGTGAAAATAGGCAGGGGCTTTTAGTAATGGAGACCCAGTACTTC
TRBD1 | TRBJ2-3 | TRBV6-5 | NA | CASSPPGQGRYTQYF | TGTGCCAGCAGCCCACCCGGACAGGGAAGGTATACGCAGTATTTT
NA | TRBJ1-2 | TRBV7-2 | NA | CASSFGGGIDYGYTF | TGTGCCAGCAGCTTCGGAGGCGGTATCGACTATGGCTACACCTTC
NA | TRBJ1-5 | TRBV7-4 | NA | CASSLNGAHQPQHF | TGTGCCAGCAGCTTGAATGGGGCTCATCAGCCCCAGCATTTT
NA | TRBJ1-2 | TRBV7-2 | NA | CASSSGGQGPYGYTF | TGTGCCAGCAGCTCGGGGGGGCAGGGCCCCTATGGCTACACCTTC
NA | TRBJ2-3 | TRBV14 | NA | CASSQRRGSSSTDTQYF | TGTGCCAGCAGCCAACGCAGGGGCTCATCTAGCACAGATACGCAGTATTTT